This is a list of T cell receptor beta chains from one sample in a study of blood T cell repertoires in COVID-19. Only in-frame clones appear in the TCRdb table, and some are missing; sequencing was by immunoSEQ multiplex PCR. The data contain a few hundred thousand clones, more than 75% of them seen just once; the ten biggest clones take up approximately 1.3%. Sequencing was performed on PBMCs or T cells enriched from blood (not recorded which). The receptor set was obtained from a man under 40 who had recovered from COVID-19. Both conserved end residues are part of each CDR3. The D gene is left open where the match is weak. Size tells how often a clone was seen (once, few, many) or the class of an expanded clone, and some rows leave it out.

NA	TRBV2	TRBJ1-6	TRBD1	TGTGCCAGCAGTTCACAGGGGCAGAATAATTCACCCCTCCACTTT	CASSSQGQNNSPLHF
NA	TRBV30	TRBJ1-1	NA	TGTGCCTGGAGTGTAGGGGTCGGGTCCACTGAAGCTTTCTTT	CAWSVGVGSTEAFF
once	TRBV18	TRBJ1-1	TRBD1	TGTGCCAGCTCACCCGGGACAGGGGACACTGAAGCTTTCTTT	CASSPGTGDTEAFF
NA	TRBV12-3/TRBV12-4	TRBJ2-1	NA	TGTGCCAGCACAGGGGACTCCTACAATGAGCAGTTCTTC	CASTGDSYNEQFF
once	TRBV7-9	TRBJ1-2	TRBD1	TGTGCCAGCAGCTTAGCGCCACAGGGGTTTAAAGGTGGCTACACCTTC	CASSLAPQGFKGGYTF
NA	TRBV6-2/TRBV6-3	TRBJ1-1	NA	TGTGCCAGCAGTTCTCGGGGTTCAACTGAAGCTTTCTTT	CASSSRGSTEAFF
once	TRBV5-5	TRBJ2-7	NA	TGTGCCAGCAGCTTGACACTCTCTAGCTCCTACGAGCAGTACTTC	CASSLTLSSSYEQYF
NA	TRBV10-1	TRBJ2-2	NA	TGCGCCAGCAGTGAGTCGACCGGGGGCACCGGGGAGCTGTTTTTT	CASSESTGGTGELFF
NA	TRBV6-5	TRBJ1-1	NA	TGTGCCAGCATTCCCCTTGGGGGGTTGAACACTGAAGCTTTCTTT	CASIPLGGLNTEAFF
NA	TRBV12-5	TRBJ2-7	NA	TGTGCTAGTGGTTTAGGCCTGGGACTGCGGTACTTC	CASGLGLGLRYF
NA	TRBV4-2	TRBJ1-1	NA	TGTGCCAGCAGCCAAGATCGGGATGGCACTGAAGCTTTCTTT	CASSQDRDGTEAFF
NA	TRBV3-1/TRBV3-2	TRBJ2-7	TRBD2	TGTGCCAGCAGCCAAGATCGTCCTAGCGGGGACCACGAGCAGTACTTC	CASSQDRPSGDHEQYF
NA	TRBV9	TRBJ2-3	NA	TGTGCCAGCAGCATCAGTAGCGTCGGTGGTACAGATACGCAGTATTTT	CASSISSVGGTDTQYF
once	TRBV5-1	TRBJ2-4	NA	TGCGCCAGCAGCTTAACAGGGTCGGAAAACATTCAGTACTTC	CASSLTGSENIQYF
NA	TRBV18	TRBJ1-2	TRBD1	TGTGCCAGCTCACCTGGACAGGGGTTTAACTATGGCTACACCTTC	CASSPGQGFNYGYTF
NA	TRBV5-1	TRBJ1-2	NA	TGCGCCAGCAGCTTGGACAAAAACTATGGCTACACCTTC	CASSLDKNYGYTF
NA	TRBV5-1	TRBJ1-2	TRBD1	TGCGCCAGCACCTCGACAGGGGGCAGCTATGGCTACACCTTC	CASTSTGGSYGYTF
NA	TRBV12-3/TRBV12-4	TRBJ1-1	NA	TGTGCCAGCAGTCTCTCCTACACTGAAGCTTTCTTT	CASSLSYTEAFF
NA	TRBV19	TRBJ1-1	NA	TGTGCCAGTCAGAACACTGAAGCTTTCTTT	CASQNTEAFF
NA	TRBV3-1/TRBV3-2	TRBJ2-7	TRBD1	TGTGCCAGCAGACAACAGGGGGCTCGGGAGCAGTACTTC	CASRQQGAREQYF
once	TRBV7-9	TRBJ2-3	TRBD2	TGTGCAGGCGGCCAGCGGGGATACCACATTAGCACAGATACGCAGTATTTT	CAGGQRGYHISTDTQYF
few	TRBV3-1/TRBV3-2	TRBJ1-4	NA	TGTGCCAGCAGCCAGGGCCTACTCATAAATGAAAAACTGTTTTTT	CASSQGLLINEKLFF
NA	TRBV11-2	TRBJ1-3	NA	TGTGCCAGCAGCCCCATGCGACAGGTCTCTGGAAACACCATATATTTT	CASSPMRQVSGNTIYF
once	TRBV4-3	TRBJ2-1	TRBD1	TGCGCCAGCAGCCAAGGACAGGGTTTCTCCTACAATGAGCAGTTCTTC	CASSQGQGFSYNEQFF
NA	TRBV11-2	TRBJ1-4	TRBD1	TGTGCCAGCAGCCTCCCCGGACAGGGGCGGAACTTAGGCGTCGAAAAACTGTTTTTT	CASSLPGQGRNLGVEKLFF
once	TRBV6-2/TRBV6-3	TRBJ2-7	TRBD2	TGTGCCAGCAGTTACCGGAGCGGGGCGGCTGACGAGCAGTACTTC	CASSYRSGAADEQYF
NA	TRBV9	TRBJ1-6	NA	TGTGCCAGCAGCGTAGTTAGCTCCTATAATTCACCCCTCCACTTT	CASSVVSSYNSPLHF
NA	TRBV2	TRBJ1-5	TRBD1	TGTGCCAGCGGACAGGGGGGACCAAGCAATCAGCCCCAGCATTTT	CASGQGGPSNQPQHF
NA	TRBV30	TRBJ1-2	NA	TGTGCCTGGAGTGTACGAGAAATGGGCGGCTACACCTTC	CAWSVREMGGYTF
few	TRBV24-1	TRBJ2-5	TRBD1	TGTGCCACCTACGGACAGGGGGAGACCCAGTACTTC	CATYGQGETQYF
NA	TRBV5-5	TRBJ2-2	NA	TGTGCCAGCATCCTTGGGCCGCTGAACACCGGGGAGCTGTTTTTT	CASILGPLNTGELFF
NA	TRBV15	TRBJ1-5	NA	TGTGCCACCAGCAGTGAACGACAGGTAGAAGCAGCCCAGCATTTT	CATSSERQVEAAQHF
NA	TRBV6-4	TRBJ2-2	NA	TGTGCCAGCAACCACTCCCTGAAGTTAACCGGGGAGCTGTTTTTT	CASNHSLKLTGELFF